This TCR beta chain was observed in a study of blood T cell repertoires in COVID-19. Assay used: immunoSEQ multiplex PCR; TCRdb lists only in-frame clones, some missing. This sample has hundreds of thousands of clones, with approximately 85% found just once. The germline V gene encodes CDR1 LNHDA and CDR2 SQIVND (reference sequence). This CDR3 is 15 amino acids long. The V end was cut by 8 bases, the J end by 2 bases, with 18 bases between. V and J are TRBV19 and TRBJ1-2, with D possibly TRBD1 on 5 matching bases. The sequenced sample was peripheral blood. The TCR comes from a man aged 50 or older with active or convalescent COVID-19. The CDR3 reads CASGRGGGQNYGYTF. As DNA, the CDR3 is TGTGCCAGTGGACGTGGGGGGGGTCAGAACTATGGCTACACCTTC.